A single T cell receptor beta chain is shown here with its context. Germline CDR1 is KGHSH and CDR2 is LQKENI. The J segment lost 2 bases and the V segment lost 2 bases, leaving 5 bases of the junction unmatched. This CDR3 contains 16 residues. These data belong to a study of T cell responses to AZD1222 COVID-19 vaccine. Data came from immunoSEQ multiplex PCR; TCRdb stores just in-frame clones and leaves some out. The sample contains roughly 150,000 clones, over 75% of which appear only once. The chain joins TRBV18 to TRBJ1-4; the match to TRBD1 covers 7 bases. This receptor was taken from an adult in good health. The input for sequencing was peripheral blood, taken on day 0 of AZD1222 vaccination. In DNA, the CDR3 is TGTGCCAGCTCACCAAGACAGGGTACGACTAATGAAAAACTGTTTTTT. Translated, it gives CASSPRQGTTNEKLFF.